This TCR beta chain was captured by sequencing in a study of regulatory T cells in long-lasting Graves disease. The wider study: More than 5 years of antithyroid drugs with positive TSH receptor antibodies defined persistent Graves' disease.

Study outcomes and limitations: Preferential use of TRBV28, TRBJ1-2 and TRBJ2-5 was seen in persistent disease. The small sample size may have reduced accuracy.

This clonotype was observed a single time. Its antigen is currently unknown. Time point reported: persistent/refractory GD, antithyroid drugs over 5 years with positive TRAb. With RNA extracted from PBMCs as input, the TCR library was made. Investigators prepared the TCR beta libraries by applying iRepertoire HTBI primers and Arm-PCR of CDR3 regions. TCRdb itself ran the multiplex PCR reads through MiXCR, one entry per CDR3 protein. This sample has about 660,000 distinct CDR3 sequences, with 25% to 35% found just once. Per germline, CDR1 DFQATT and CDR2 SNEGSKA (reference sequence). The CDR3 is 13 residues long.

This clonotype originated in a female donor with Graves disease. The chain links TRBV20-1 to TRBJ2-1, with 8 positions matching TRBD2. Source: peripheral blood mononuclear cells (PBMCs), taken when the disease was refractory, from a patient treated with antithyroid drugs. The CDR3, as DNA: TGCAGCCCACTAGCGGACCCTGCCAATGAGCAGTTCTTC. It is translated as CSPLADPANEQFF.